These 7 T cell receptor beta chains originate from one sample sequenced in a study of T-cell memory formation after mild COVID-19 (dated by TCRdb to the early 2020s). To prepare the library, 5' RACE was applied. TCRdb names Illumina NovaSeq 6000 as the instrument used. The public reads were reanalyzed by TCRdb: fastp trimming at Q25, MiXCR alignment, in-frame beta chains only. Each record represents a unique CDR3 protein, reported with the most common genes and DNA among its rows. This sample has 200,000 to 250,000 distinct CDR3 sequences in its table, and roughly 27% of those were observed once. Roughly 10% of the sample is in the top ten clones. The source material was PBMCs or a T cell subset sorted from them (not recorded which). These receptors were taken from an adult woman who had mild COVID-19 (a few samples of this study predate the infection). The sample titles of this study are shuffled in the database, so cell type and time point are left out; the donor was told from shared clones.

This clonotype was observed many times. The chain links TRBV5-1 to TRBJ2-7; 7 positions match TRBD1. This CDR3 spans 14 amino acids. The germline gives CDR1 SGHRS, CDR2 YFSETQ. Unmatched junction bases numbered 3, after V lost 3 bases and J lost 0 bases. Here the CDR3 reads CASSSDRNSYEQYF. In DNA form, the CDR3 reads TGCGCCAGCAGCTCGGACAGGAACTCCTACGAGCAGTACTTC.

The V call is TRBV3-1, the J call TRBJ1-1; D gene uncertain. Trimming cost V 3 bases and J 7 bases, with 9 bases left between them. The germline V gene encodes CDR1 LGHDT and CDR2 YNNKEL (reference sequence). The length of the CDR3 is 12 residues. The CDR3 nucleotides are TGTGCCAGCAGCCAGGCATCAAATGAAGCTTTCTTT. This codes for CASSQASNEAFF. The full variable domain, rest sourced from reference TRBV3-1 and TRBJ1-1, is DTAVSQTPKYLVTQMGNDKSIKCEQNLGHDTMYWYKQDSKKFLKIMFSYNNKELIINETVPNRFSPKSPDKAHLNLHINSLELGDSAVYFCASSQASNEAFFGQGTRLTVV.

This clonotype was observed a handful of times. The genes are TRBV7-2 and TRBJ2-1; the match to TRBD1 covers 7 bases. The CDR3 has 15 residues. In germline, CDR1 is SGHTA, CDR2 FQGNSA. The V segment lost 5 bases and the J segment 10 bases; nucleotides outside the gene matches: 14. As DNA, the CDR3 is TGTGCCAGCAGCCCCCAGCCGACAGGGCAAATGGAGCAGTTCTTC. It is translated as CASSPQPTGQMEQFF.

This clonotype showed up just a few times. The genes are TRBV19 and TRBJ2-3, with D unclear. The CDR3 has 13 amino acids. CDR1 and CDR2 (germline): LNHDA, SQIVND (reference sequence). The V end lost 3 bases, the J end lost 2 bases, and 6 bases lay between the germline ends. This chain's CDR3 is CASSMGYTDTQYF. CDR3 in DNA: TGTGCCAGTAGTATGGGGTACACAGATACGCAGTATTTT.

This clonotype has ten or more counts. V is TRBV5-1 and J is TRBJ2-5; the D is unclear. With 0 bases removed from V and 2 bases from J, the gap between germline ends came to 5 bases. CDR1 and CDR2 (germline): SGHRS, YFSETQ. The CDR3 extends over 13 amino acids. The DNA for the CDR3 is TGCGCCAGCAGCTTGGGTAGTCAAGAGACCCAGTACTTC. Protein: CASSLGSQETQYF.

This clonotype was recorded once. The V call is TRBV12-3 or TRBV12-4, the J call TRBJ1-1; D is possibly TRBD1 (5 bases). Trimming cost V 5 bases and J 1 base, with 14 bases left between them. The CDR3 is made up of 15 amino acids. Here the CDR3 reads CASSLLGVGNTEAFF. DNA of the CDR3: TGTGCCAGCAGTCTCTTAGGGGTAGGGAACACTGAAGCTTTCTTT.

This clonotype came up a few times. CDR3 in DNA: TGTGCCAGCAGCCATGACAGGCTGAACACTGAAGCTTTCTTT. This codes for CASSHDRLNTEAFF. The chain carries TRBV7-2 and TRBJ1-1, with a weak D call TRBD1 (6 bases). V was shortened by 5 bases and J by 0 bases, with 10 bases between the two germline ends. In germline, CDR1 is SGHTA, CDR2 FQGNSA. This CDR3 contains 14 residues.